This entry lists 23 T cell receptor beta chains sequenced from one sample in a study of immune evolution from preneoplasia to lung adenocarcinoma (dated by TCRdb to 2020 to 2022). Library prep was done by the immunoSEQ multiplex PCR assay. Entries here come from immuneACCESS through TCRdb and include only in-frame sequences with V and J called. Some clones fail to appear in such tables; in the studies checked, an unresolved V gene covers under half of the shortfall, and the cause of the remainder is unknown. The sample records several thousand clones, roughly 87% of which are singletons. The top ten clonotypes cover 6.5% to 8% of the sample. Sequencing was performed on FFPE invasive lung adenocarcinoma tissue. Sample cell subset or site, as interpreted from the label and publication: frankly invasive lung adenocarcinoma (ADC). Receptors originate from a person aged 65-85 years with invasive lung adenocarcinoma.

The sample holds one count of this clone. J is TRBJ2-3 and V is TRBV29-1; 14 bases are shared with TRBD2. Germline CDR1 SQVTM, CDR2 ANQGSEA. The CDR3 is made up of 13 amino acids. With 8 bases clipped from V and 6 bases from J, the junction kept 4 bases outside the gene matches. CDR3 nucleotides: TGCAGCTCTTGGACTAGCGGGAGGGATACGCAGTATTTT. It specifies CSSWTSGRDTQYF.

The J gene is TRBJ2-3, the V gene TRBV11-3; 10 bases agree with TRBD2. Germline values: CDR1 SGHNT, CDR2 YENEEA. CDR3 size: 16 residues. Trimming took 1 base from V and 2 from J; bases not matched to a gene: 3. The CDR3 sequence is CASSLVLAGVTDTQYF. The CDR3 DNA sequence: TGTGCCAGCAGCTTAGTCCTAGCGGGAGTCACAGATACGCAGTATTTT.

V gene TRBV28 combines with J gene TRBJ2-7; D is unresolved. Deletions cut 7 bases from V and 3 bases from J, with 13 bases between. CDR1 and CDR2 from the germline V gene are MDHEN and SYDVKM. The CDR3 consists of 13 residues. Here the CDR3 DNA reads TGTGCCAGCACCCCGACCCCAGTCTACGAGCAGTACTTC. Encoded protein: CASTPTPVYEQYF. Based on the CDR3 plus reference TRBV28 and TRBJ2-7, the full variable domain is DVKVTQSSRYLVKRTGEKVFLECVQDMDHENMFWYRQDPGLGLRLIYFSYDVKMKEKGDIPEGYSVSREKKERFSLILESASTNQTSMYLCASTPTPVYEQYFGPGTRLTVT.

The J gene is TRBJ1-1, the V gene TRBV19; a weak D match, TRBD1 (6 bases). The length of the CDR3 is 13 residues. Germline V gives CDR1 LNHDA, CDR2 SQIVND (reference sequence). V was shortened by 6 bases and J by 10 bases, with 18 bases between the two germline ends. In DNA form, the CDR3 reads TGTGCCAGTAGGCCGGGACAAGGGGCGGGAGCTTTCTTT. As protein: CASRPGQGAGAFF.

This clone has a single count. The CDR3 DNA sequence: TGTGCCAGCACCGTTAGCGGTAGCACAGATACGCAGTATTTT. Its translation: CASTVSGSTDTQYF. The rearrangement joins TRBV7-9 to TRBJ2-3, with a tentative D call TRBD2 (6 bases). The V gene's germline CDR1 is SEHNR and CDR2 FQNEAQ (reference sequence). The CDR3 is 14 amino acids. With 7 bases removed from V and 0 bases from J, the gap between germline ends came to 11 bases.

V gene TRBV30 combines with J gene TRBJ2-6; D ambiguous. Germline CDR1 GTSNPN, CDR2 SVGIG (reference sequence). V was clipped by 0 bases and J by 1 base, with 4 bases between them. CDR3 size: 14 residues. Here the CDR3 reads CAWSVGSGANVLTF. The CDR3 region has the DNA TGTGCCTGGAGTGTCGGGTCTGGGGCCAACGTCCTGACTTTC.

V gene TRBV7-9 combines with J gene TRBJ2-5, with D perhaps TRBD1 (5 bases). Germline V gene data show CDR1 as SEHNR and CDR2 as FQNEAQ (reference sequence). The CDR3 runs to 14 residues. V was clipped by 4 bases and J by 1 base, with 10 bases between them. This CDR3 is CASSYGTGQETQYF. The CDR3 nucleotides read TGTGCCAGCAGCTACGGTACAGGCCAAGAGACCCAGTACTTC.

The rearrangement uses TRBV7-9 and TRBJ2-5; 13 nucleotides agree with TRBD2. Trimming at V came to 5 bases and at J to 4 bases, leaving 4 bases not matched to a gene. CDR3 length: 15 amino acids. Germline CDR1 and CDR2: SEHNR and FQNEAQ (reference sequence). The CDR3 loop reads CASSGGLAGVETQYF. The CDR3, as DNA: TGTGCCAGCAGCGGCGGACTAGCGGGAGTAGAGACCCAGTACTTC.

The rearrangement uses TRBV6-1 and TRBJ2-6; D may be TRBD1 (6 bases). The CDR3 runs 14 residues. With 5 bases removed from V and 4 bases from J, the gap between germline ends came to 9 bases. The germline CDR1 and CDR2 sequences are MNHNS and SASEGT. In nucleotides, the CDR3 is TGTGCCAGCAGTACAGGGACCGGGGCCAACGTCCTGACTTTC. As protein: CASSTGTGANVLTF.

CDR3 DNA sequence: TGTGCCTGGACGGGTAGGGGCCAAGAGACCCAGTACTTC. Translated: CAWTGRGQETQYF. The chain carries TRBV30 and TRBJ2-5, with D perhaps TRBD1 (5 bases). Looked up from germline, CDR1 is GTSNPN and CDR2 is SVGIG (reference sequence). The germline V and J ends were trimmed by 4 bases and 1 base, with 10 bases remaining between them. The CDR3 is 13 residues long.

The chain couples TRBV9 to TRBJ2-2, with 8 bases aligning to TRBD2. The germline gives CDR1 SGDLS, CDR2 YYNGEE. The CDR3 runs to 16 residues. The V segment lost 4 bases and the J segment 0 bases; nucleotides outside the gene matches: 5. The CDR3 loop reads CASSTTGLANTGELFF. The CDR3 DNA sequence: TGTGCCAGCAGCACTACGGGACTAGCGAACACCGGGGAGCTGTTTTTT.

The chain carries TRBV5-1 and TRBJ1-1; D remains ambiguous. CDR1 and CDR2 (germline): SGHRS, YFSETQ. CDR3 size: 14 residues. V lost 4 bases and J lost 0, with 10 bases in between. Here the CDR3 reads CASSAGLVNTEAFF. The CDR3 DNA reads TGCGCCAGCAGCGCGGGTTTGGTGAACACTGAAGCTTTCTTT.

This chain joins TRBV6-5 and TRBJ1-2; the match to TRBD1 covers 7 bases. The germline CDR1 and CDR2 sequences are MNHEY and SVGAGI. V was pared by 4 bases and J by 3 bases, with 2 bases of the junction left unmatched. This CDR3 has 13 residues. CDR3 nucleotides: TGTGCCAGCAGTTTTACAGGGGACTATGGCTACACCTTC. This translates into CASSFTGDYGYTF.

The chain recombines TRBV11-1 with TRBJ2-7; 10 bases map to TRBD1. CDR1 and CDR2 from the germline V gene are SGHAT and FQDESV (reference sequence). V trimming: 3 bases; J trimming: 6 bases; junction bases outside the gene matches: 5. There are 14 residues in the CDR3. The CDR3 sequence: CASSFNGQGVEQYF. DNA of the CDR3: TGTGCCAGCAGCTTTAACGGACAGGGGGTCGAGCAGTACTTC.

The chain couples TRBV5-1 to TRBJ2-7; the match to TRBD1 covers 9 bases. Germline V CDR1 and CDR2: SGHRS, YFSETQ. J lost 3 bases, V lost 4 bases, and 8 bases had no gene match. The CDR3 totals 15 residues. The CDR3 is CASSGGTGSLYEQYF. The CDR3 region has the DNA TGCGCCAGCAGCGGAGGGACAGGGTCCCTCTACGAGCAGTACTTC.

The chain carries TRBV6-5 and TRBJ1-5; a weak D match, TRBD1 (5 bases). V dropped 6 bases and J dropped 6 bases, with 18 bases sitting between them. CDR1 is MNHEY, CDR2 SVGAGI, per germline. This CDR3 is 15 amino acids long. The CDR3 spells CASSRHGEGSQPQHF. The CDR3 DNA sequence: TGTGCCAGCAGCCGACACGGGGAGGGGAGTCAGCCCCAGCATTTT.

The chain has TRBV7-3 and TRBJ2-2; 9 nucleotides match TRBD2. The V and J ends lost 2 bases and 4 bases, in that order; junction bases with no gene match: 5. The CDR3 totals 16 residues. Germline assignment: CDR1 SGHTA and CDR2 FQGTGA. The CDR3 region is CASSLSVAGVTGELFF. CDR3 sequence (DNA): TGTGCCAGCAGCTTATCTGTAGCGGGAGTCACCGGGGAGCTGTTTTTT.

This chain links TRBV27 with TRBJ2-5; TRBD2 matches 7 bases. CDR1 and CDR2 from the germline V gene are MNHEY and SMNVEV (reference sequence). J gave up 12 bases and V 11 bases, and 15 bases lay outside the gene matches. The CDR3 runs 12 residues. In DNA form, the CDR3 reads TGTGCCTCAACCGCGGGGGTCCGCCGGAAGTACTTC. It specifies CASTAGVRRKYF.

This chain joins TRBV4-1 and TRBJ2-5, with D tentatively TRBD2 (6 bases). The CDR3 is 15 residues long. Germline CDR1 is MGHRA and CDR2 is YSYEKL. Trimming removed 0 bases at V and 1 base at J, with 9 bases between. The CDR3 nucleotides read TGCGCCAGCAGCCAAGAGCGGGGACCCCAAGAGACCCAGTACTTC. Translated, it gives CASSQERGPQETQYF.

This chain links TRBV5-1 with TRBJ2-2, with TRBD2 matching 9 bases. The germline V gene encodes CDR1 SGHRS and CDR2 YFSETQ. This CDR3 is 16 amino acids long. With V trimmed by 4 bases and J by 0 bases, 4 bases remained unmatched. The CDR3 region has the DNA TGCGCCAGCAGCCAATCTAGCGGGGCGAACACCGGGGAGCTGTTTTTT. It yields the protein CASSQSSGANTGELFF.

The chain is built from TRBV28 and TRBJ1-4; D gene uncertain. The CDR3 is 11 amino acids. V dropped 5 bases and J dropped 8 bases, with 6 bases sitting between them. Germline CDR1 and CDR2: MDHEN and SYDVKM. This chain's CDR3 is CASSLDEKLFF. CDR3 sequence (DNA): TGTGCCAGCAGTCTGGACGAAAAACTGTTTTTT.

The count of this clone is one. J is TRBJ2-3 and V is TRBV7-9; maybe TRBD2 (5 bases). The V and J ends lost 3 bases and 2 bases respectively, with 15 bases between them. The CDR3 loop spans 16 amino acids. From germline, CDR1 is SEHNR and CDR2 FQNEAQ (reference sequence). The CDR3 bases are TGTGCCAGCAGCTTCGGACTCTCGGCGGACACAGATACGCAGTATTTT. Amino acid sequence: CASSFGLSADTDTQYF. The full variable domain, with the rest looked up from reference TRBV7-9 and TRBJ2-3, is DTGVSQNPRHKITKRGQNVTFRCDPISEHNRLYWYRQTLGQGPEFLTYFQNEAQLEKSRLLSDRFSAERPKGSFSTLEIQRTEQGDSAMYLCASSFGLSADTDTQYFGPGTRLTVL.

The gene calls are TRBV6-5 and TRBJ2-7; 8 bases align to TRBD2. J was trimmed by 6 bases and V by 6 bases; bases with no gene match: 7. The length of the CDR3 is 13 residues. Germline V gives CDR1 MNHEY, CDR2 SVGAGI. This chain's CDR3 is CASRPGLVVEQYF. DNA of the CDR3: TGTGCCAGCAGACCGGGACTAGTTGTCGAGCAGTACTTC.